Below, 10 T cell receptor beta chains from the same sample are listed, as sequenced in a study of beta chain features in type 1 diabetes. TCRB transcripts that were expressed got sequenced, as all of the isolated RNA had been reverse transcribed. The assay was immunoSEQ multiplex PCR, and TCRdb's table has in-frame clones only and misses some. This sample has approximately 470,000 clones; 30% occur once, and the top ten carry 0.06% to 0.07%. The specimen sequenced was naive CD4+ T cells from blood. All receptors derive from a man between 18 and 29 years old in good health.

This clone was seen a few times. The rearrangement links TRBV29-1 to TRBJ1-2; D possibly corresponds to TRBD1 (6 bases). Germline-derived CDR1 and CDR2 are SQVTM and ANQGSEA. V was trimmed by 3 bases and J by 3 bases, leaving 17 bases between them. CDR3 length: 15 amino acids. The DNA for the CDR3 is TGCAGCGTTGACCCATGGGGGGGCATAGACTATGGCTACACCTTC. As protein: CSVDPWGGIDYGYTF.

This rearrangement joins TRBV19 to TRBJ2-1; 8 positions agree with TRBD2. This CDR3 region has 14 residues. The germline CDR1 and CDR2 sequences are LNHDA and SQIVND (reference sequence). V lost 5 bases, J lost 5 bases, and 5 bases stayed unmatched. The CDR3 DNA is TGTGCCAGTAGTGTGTCGGGAGGGAACAATGAGCAGTTCTTC. Its translation: CASSVSGGNNEQFF.

V and J are TRBV16 and TRBJ1-5; no clear D. CDR1 and CDR2 from the germline V gene are KGHSY and FQNENV. The length of the CDR3 is 14 residues. Trimming removed 0 bases from V and 7 bases from J, with 10 bases in between. CDR3 protein: CASSQSATQQPQHF. The CDR3 region has the DNA TGTGCCAGCAGCCAATCGGCCACTCAGCAGCCCCAGCATTTT.

This chain connects TRBV6-5 to TRBJ1-1; 7 bases line up with TRBD1. Trimming at V came to 6 bases and at J to 1 base, leaving 8 bases not matched to a gene. The germline V gene has CDR1 MNHEY and CDR2 SVGAGI. This CDR3 is 15 amino acids long. The CDR3 region has the DNA TGTGCCAGCAGCCGTCGGGACAGAGAGAACACTGAAGCTTTCTTT. Protein sequence: CASSRRDRENTEAFF.

The V gene is TRBV5-1, the J gene TRBJ2-7, with D tentatively TRBD1 or TRBD2 (5 bases each). This CDR3 has 15 residues. Germline loops: CDR1 SGHRS, CDR2 YFSETQ. The V end was cut by 4 bases, the J end by 0 bases, with 14 bases between. The CDR3 DNA is TGCGCCAGCAGCCCCCAGGGCACTAGCTCCTACGAGCAGTACTTC. Translated: CASSPQGTSSYEQYF.

A single count supports this clone. Written as DNA, the CDR3 is TGTGCCAGCAGCTTGGGCACAGCTAGTGAGCAGTTCTTC. This sequence encodes CASSLGTASEQFF. The rearrangement joins TRBV7-7 to TRBJ2-1, with unresolved D. Germline CDR1 SSHAT, CDR2 FNYEAQ (reference sequence). The CDR3 sequence is 13 residues long. The germline V and J ends were trimmed by 3 bases and 9 bases, with 12 bases remaining between them.

CDR3 loop: CAWSVREGRYEQYF. CDR3 DNA: TGTGCCTGGAGTGTACGGGAAGGGAGGTACGAGCAGTACTTC. The V and J genes are TRBV30 and TRBJ2-7; a weak D match, TRBD2 (6 bases). The V gene lost 0 bases and the J gene lost 4 bases, with 13 bases spanning the gap. This CDR3 comprises 14 residues. Per the germline V gene, CDR1 is GTSNPN and CDR2 is SVGIG (reference sequence).

This chain joins TRBV18 and TRBJ2-6, with TRBD1 matching 9 bases. Germline V lookup: CDR1 KGHSH, CDR2 LQKENI. V lost 3 bases to trimming and J lost 0 bases; unmatched junction nucleotides: 6. The CDR3 has 18 residues. The CDR3: CASSPSGTGSSGANVLTF. DNA for the CDR3: TGTGCCAGCTCACCTTCCGGGACAGGGAGCTCTGGGGCCAACGTCCTGACTTTC.

In this sample, this clone turned up a few times. The chain carries TRBV30 and TRBJ2-6; TRBD2 is a possible D gene (5 bases). V was clipped by 4 bases and J by 3 bases, with 10 bases between them. Germline CDR1 reads GTSNPN; CDR2 reads SVGIG (reference sequence). This CDR3 has 14 residues. The CDR3 DNA reads as TGTGCCTGGATGACCGGGGATGGGGCCAACGTCCTGACTTTC. This translates into CAWMTGDGANVLTF.

This clone was picked up a small number of times. V gene TRBV30 combines with J gene TRBJ1-1; D not certain. Germline CDR1 is GTSNPN and CDR2 is SVGIG (reference sequence). The CDR3 loop spans 13 amino acids. Trimming cost V 2 bases and J 6 bases, with 13 bases left between them. The CDR3 loop reads CAWSPSPSSEAFF. The CDR3 nucleotides read TGTGCCTGGAGTCCTAGTCCCTCTTCTGAAGCTTTCTTT.